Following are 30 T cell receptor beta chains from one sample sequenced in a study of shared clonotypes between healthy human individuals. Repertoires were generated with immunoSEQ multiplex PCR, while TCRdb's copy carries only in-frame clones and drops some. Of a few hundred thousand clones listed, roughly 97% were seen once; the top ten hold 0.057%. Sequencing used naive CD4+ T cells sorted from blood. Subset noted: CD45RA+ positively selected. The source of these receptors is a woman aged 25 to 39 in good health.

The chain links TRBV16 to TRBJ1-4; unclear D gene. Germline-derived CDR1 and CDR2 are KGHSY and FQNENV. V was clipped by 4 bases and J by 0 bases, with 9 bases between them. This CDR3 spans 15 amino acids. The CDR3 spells CASSRNRATNEKLFF. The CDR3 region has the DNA TGTGCCAGCAGCCGGAATCGAGCAACTAATGAAAAACTGTTTTTT.

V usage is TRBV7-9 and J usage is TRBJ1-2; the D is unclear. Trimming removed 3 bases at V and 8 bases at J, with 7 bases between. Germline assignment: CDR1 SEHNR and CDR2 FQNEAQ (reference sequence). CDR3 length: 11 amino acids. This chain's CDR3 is CASSFVDGYTF. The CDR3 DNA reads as TGTGCCAGCAGCTTCGTAGACGGCTACACCTTC.

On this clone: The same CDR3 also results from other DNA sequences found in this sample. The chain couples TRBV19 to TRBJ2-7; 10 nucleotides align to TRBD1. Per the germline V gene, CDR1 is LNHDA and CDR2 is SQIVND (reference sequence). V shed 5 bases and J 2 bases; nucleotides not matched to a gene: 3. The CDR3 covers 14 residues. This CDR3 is CASSSGTGAYEQYF. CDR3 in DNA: TGTGCCAGTAGTTCCGGGACAGGGGCCTACGAGCAGTACTTC. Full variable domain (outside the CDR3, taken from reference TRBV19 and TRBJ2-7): DGGITQSPKYLFRKEGQNVTLSCEQNLNHDAMYWYRQDPGQGLRLIYYSQIVNDFQKGDIAEGYSVSREKKESFPLTVTSAQKNPTAFYLCASSSGTGAYEQYFGPGTRLTVT.

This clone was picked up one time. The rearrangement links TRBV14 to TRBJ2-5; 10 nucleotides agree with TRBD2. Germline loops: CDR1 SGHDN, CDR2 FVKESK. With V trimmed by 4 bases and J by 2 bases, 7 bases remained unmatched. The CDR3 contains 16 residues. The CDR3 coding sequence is TGTGCCAGCAGCCGCGCTAGCGGGAGACGGCAAGAGACCCAGTACTTC. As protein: CASSRASGRRQETQYF.

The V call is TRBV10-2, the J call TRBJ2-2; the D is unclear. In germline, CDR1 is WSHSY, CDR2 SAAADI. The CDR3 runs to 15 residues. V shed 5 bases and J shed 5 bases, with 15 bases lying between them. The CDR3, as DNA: TGCGCCAGCAGTCCCAGATTGGGAAAAACCGGGGAGCTGTTTTTT. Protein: CASSPRLGKTGELFF.

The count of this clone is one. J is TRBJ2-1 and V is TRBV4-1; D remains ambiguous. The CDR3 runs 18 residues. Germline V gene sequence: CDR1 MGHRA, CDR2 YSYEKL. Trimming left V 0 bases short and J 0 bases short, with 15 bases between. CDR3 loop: CASSQDSPRSSSYNEQFF. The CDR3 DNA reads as TGCGCCAGCAGCCAAGATTCGCCCAGGTCGAGCTCCTACAATGAGCAGTTCTTC.

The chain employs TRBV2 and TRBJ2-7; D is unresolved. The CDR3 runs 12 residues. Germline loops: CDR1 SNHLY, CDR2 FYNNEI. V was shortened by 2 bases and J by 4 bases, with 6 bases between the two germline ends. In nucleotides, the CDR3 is TGTGCCAGCAGTGAATTGGAGTACGAGCAGTACTTC. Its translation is CASSELEYEQYF.

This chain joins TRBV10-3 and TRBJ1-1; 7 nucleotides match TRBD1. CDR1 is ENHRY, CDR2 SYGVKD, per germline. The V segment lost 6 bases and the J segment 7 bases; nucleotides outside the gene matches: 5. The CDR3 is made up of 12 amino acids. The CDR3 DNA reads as TGTGCCATCAGAGAACAGGGGATTGAAGCTTTCTTT. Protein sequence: CAIREQGIEAFF.

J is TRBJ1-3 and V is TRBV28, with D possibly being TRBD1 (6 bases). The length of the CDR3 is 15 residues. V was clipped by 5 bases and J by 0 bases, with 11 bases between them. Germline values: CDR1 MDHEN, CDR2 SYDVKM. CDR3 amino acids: CASSGGGSSGNTIYF. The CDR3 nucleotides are TGTGCCAGCAGTGGAGGGGGGAGCTCTGGAAACACCATATATTTT.

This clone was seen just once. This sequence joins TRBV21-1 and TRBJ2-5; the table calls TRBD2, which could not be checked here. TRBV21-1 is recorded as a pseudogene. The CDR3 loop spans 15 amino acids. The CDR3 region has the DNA TGTGCCAGCAGCAACTCCGGGGGTGCCCAAGAGACCCAGTACTTC. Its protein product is CASSNSGGAQETQYF.

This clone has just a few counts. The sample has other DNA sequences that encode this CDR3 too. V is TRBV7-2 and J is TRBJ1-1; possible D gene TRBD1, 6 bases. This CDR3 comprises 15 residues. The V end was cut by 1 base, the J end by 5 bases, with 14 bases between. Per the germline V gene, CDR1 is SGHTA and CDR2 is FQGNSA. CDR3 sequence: CASSLVGGARTEAFF. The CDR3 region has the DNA TGTGCCAGCAGCTTAGTAGGGGGGGCGAGAACTGAAGCTTTCTTT.

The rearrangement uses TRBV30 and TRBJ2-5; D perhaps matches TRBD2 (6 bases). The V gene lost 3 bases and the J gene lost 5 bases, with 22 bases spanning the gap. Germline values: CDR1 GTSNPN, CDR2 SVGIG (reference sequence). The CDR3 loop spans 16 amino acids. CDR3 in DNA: TGTGCCTGGAGCTCAAGGGAATCGGGAGTTGGGGAGACCCAGTACTTC. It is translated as CAWSSRESGVGETQYF.

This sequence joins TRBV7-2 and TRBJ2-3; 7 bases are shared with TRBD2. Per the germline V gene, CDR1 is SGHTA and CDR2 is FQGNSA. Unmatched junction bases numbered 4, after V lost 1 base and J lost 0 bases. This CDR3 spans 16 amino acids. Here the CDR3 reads CASSLVGGRSTDTQYF. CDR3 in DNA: TGTGCCAGCAGCTTAGTGGGCGGGAGAAGCACAGATACGCAGTATTTT.

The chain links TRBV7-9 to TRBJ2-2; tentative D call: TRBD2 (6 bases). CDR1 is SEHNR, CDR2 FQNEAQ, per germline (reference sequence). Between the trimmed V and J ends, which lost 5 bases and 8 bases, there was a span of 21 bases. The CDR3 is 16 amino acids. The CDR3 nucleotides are TGTGCCAGCAGCCCCCTCCGGGGAGGTGCGTCAGGGGAGCTGTTTTTT. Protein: CASSPLRGGASGELFF.

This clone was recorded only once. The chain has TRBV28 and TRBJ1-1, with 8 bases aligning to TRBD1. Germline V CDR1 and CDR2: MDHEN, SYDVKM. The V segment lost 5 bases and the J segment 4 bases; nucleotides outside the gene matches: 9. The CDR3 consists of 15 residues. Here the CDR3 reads CASSPAGGVPTEAFF. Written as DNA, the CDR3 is TGTGCCAGCAGTCCGGCAGGGGGCGTACCCACTGAAGCTTTCTTT.

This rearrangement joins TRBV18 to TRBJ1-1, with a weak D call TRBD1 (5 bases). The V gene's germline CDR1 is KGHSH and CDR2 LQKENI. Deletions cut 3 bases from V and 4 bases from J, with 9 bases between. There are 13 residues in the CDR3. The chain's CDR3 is CASSPQGLTEAFF. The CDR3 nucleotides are TGTGCCAGCTCACCCCAGGGACTCACTGAAGCTTTCTTT. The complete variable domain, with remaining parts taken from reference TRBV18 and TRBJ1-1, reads NAGVMQNPRHLVRRRGQEARLRCSPMKGHSHVYWYRQLPEEGLKFMVYLQKENIIDESGMPKERFSAEFPKEGPSILRIQQVVRGDSAAYFCASSPQGLTEAFFGQGTRLTVV.

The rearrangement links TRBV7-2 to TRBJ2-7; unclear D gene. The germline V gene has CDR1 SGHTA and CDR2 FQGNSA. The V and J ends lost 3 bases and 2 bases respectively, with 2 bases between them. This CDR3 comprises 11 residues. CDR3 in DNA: TGTGCCAGCAGCTTGACCTACGAGCAGTACTTC. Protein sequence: CASSLTYEQYF.

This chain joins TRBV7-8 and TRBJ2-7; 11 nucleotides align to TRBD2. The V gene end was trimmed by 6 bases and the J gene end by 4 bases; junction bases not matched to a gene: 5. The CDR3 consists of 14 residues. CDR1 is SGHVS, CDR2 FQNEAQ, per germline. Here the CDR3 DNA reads TGTGCCAGCAGTACTAGCGGGGGCTCTTACGAGCAGTACTTC. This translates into CASSTSGGSYEQYF.

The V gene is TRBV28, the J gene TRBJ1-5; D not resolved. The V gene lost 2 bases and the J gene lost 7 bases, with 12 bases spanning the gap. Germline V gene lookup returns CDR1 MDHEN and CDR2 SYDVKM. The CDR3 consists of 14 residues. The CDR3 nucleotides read TGTGCCAGCAGTTTAAACCCTGGCGGACAGCCCCAGCATTTT. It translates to CASSLNPGGQPQHF.

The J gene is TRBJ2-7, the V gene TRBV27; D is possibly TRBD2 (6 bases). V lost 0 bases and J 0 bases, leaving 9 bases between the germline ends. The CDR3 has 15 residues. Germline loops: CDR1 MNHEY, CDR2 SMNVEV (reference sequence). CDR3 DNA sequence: TGTGCCAGCAGTTTATCGAGCGGGCCCTCCTACGAGCAGTACTTC. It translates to CASSLSSGPSYEQYF.

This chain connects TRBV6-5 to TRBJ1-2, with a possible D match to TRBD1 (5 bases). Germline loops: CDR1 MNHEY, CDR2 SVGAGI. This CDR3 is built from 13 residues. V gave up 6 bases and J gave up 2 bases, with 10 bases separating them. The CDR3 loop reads CASRWGRNYGYTF. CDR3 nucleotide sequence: TGTGCCAGCAGGTGGGGACGGAACTATGGCTACACCTTC.

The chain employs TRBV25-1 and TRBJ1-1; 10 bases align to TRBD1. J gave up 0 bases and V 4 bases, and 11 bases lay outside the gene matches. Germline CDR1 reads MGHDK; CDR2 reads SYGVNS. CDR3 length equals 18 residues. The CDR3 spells CASSAWDRGSGVNTEAFF. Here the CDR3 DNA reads TGTGCCAGCAGTGCTTGGGACAGGGGTTCGGGGGTGAACACTGAAGCTTTCTTT.

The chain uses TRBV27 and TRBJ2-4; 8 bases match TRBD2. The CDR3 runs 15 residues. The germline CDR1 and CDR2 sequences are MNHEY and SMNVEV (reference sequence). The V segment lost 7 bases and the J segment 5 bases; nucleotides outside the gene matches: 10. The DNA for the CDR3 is TGTGCCAGCACCTCGGGGGGGATGACCCAAAACATTCAGTACTTC. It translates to CASTSGGMTQNIQYF.

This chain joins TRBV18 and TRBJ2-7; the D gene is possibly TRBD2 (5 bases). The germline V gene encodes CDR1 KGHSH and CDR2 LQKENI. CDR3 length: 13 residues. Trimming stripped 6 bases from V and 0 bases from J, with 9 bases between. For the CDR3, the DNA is TGTGCCAGCTCCCCGACTACCTCCTACGAGCAGTACTTC. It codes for CASSPTTSYEQYF.

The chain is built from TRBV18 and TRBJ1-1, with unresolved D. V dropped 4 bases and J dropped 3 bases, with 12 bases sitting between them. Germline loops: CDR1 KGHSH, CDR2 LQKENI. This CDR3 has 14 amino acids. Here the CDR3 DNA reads TGTGCCAGCTCACGCGGGCGCACGGACACTGAAGCTTTCTTT. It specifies CASSRGRTDTEAFF.

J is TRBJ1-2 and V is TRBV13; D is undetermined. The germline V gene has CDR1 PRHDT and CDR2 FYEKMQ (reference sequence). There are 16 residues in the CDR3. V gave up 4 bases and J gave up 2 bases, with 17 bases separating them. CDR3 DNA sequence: TGTGCCAGCAGCTACTATGTCGGTTGGGTGAACTATGGCTACACCTTC. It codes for CASSYYVGWVNYGYTF.

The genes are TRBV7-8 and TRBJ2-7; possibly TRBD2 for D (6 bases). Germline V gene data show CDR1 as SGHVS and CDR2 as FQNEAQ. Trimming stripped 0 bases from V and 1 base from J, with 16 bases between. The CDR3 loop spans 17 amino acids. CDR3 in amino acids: CASSLATGSGRSYEQYF. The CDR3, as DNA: TGTGCCAGCAGCTTAGCCACCGGGAGCGGGCGTTCCTACGAGCAGTACTTC.

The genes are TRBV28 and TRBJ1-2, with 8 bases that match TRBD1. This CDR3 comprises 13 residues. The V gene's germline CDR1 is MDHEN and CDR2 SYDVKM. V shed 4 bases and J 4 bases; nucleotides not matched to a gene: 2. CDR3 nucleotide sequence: TGTGCCAGCAGTTCCGGACAGGGCTATGGCTACACCTTC. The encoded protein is CASSSGQGYGYTF.

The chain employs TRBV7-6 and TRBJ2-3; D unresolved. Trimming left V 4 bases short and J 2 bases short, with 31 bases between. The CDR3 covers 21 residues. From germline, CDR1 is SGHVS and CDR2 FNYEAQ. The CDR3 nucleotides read TGTGCCAGCAGCTCAATTCACACCGCGACCGATGCAGCGTTCCCCACAGATACGCAGTATTTT. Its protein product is CASSSIHTATDAAFPTDTQYF.

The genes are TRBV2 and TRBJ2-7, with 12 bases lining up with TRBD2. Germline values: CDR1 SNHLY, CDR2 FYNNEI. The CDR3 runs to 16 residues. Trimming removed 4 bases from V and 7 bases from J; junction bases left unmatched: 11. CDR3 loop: CASSGRTSGTSREQYF. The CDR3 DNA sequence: TGTGCCAGCAGTGGCAGGACTAGCGGGACCTCTCGGGAGCAGTACTTC.